This T cell receptor beta chain was retrieved from a study of blood T cells in healthy people across ages. Whenever a sample was processed, at least 7 million PBMCs were isolated. This clonotype was counted at least ten times. The use of a sample-barcoded 5' primer and a J-beta primer mix characterized a second PCR of roughly 6 to 11 cycles. A template-switch adaptor with 12 random nucleotides tagged each cDNA molecule. TCRdb analysed the 5' RACE reads with MiXCR anew, one entry per CDR3 protein. The data contain 630,000 or so distinct CDR3 sequences, about 34% of them seen just once; the ten biggest clones take up 15%. Sequencing input: blood. The origin of this receptor is a woman of 80 years or more in good health.

The CDR3 spells CAIDLAPSGGGDTQYF. As DNA, the CDR3 is TGTGCCATAGATTTGGCCCCTAGCGGGGGGGGGGATACGCAGTATTTT. The rearrangement links TRBV12-3 or TRBV12-4 to TRBJ2-3; TRBD2 agrees at 12 bases. CDR3 length: 16 amino acids. Trimming removed 10 bases from V and 6 bases from J; junction bases left unmatched: 14.